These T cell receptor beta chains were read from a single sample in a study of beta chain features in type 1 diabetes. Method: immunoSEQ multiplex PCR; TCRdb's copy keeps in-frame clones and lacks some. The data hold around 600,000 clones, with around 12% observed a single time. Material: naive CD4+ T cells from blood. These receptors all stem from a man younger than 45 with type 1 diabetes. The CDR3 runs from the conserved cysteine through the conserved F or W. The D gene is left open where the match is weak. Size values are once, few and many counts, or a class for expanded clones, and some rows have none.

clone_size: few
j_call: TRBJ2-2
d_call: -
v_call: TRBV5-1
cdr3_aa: CASSFPSGNTGELFF
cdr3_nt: TGCGCCAGCAGCTTCCCATCGGGAAACACCGGGGAGCTGTTTTTT

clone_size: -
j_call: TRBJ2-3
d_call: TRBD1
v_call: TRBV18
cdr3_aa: CASSPNEGAIDTQYF
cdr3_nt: TGTGCCAGCTCACCGAACGAGGGGGCCATAGATACGCAGTATTTT

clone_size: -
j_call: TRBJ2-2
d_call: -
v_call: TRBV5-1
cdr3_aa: CASSLTGMNTGELFF
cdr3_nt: TGCGCCAGCAGCTTGACAGGGATGAACACCGGGGAGCTGTTTTTT

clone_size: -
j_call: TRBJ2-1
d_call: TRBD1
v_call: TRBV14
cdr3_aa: CASSLGTGAVNEQFF
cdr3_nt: TGTGCCAGCAGCCTCGGGACAGGGGCGGTCAATGAGCAGTTCTTC

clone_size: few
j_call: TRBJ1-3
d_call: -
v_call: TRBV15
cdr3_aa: CATSADRPGPGNTIYF
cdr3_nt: TGTGCCACCAGCGCCGACCGGCCTGGACCTGGAAACACCATATATTTT

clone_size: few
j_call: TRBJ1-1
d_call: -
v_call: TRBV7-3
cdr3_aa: CASSLDKNTEAFF
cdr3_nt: TGTGCCAGCAGCTTAGACAAGAACACTGAAGCTTTCTTT

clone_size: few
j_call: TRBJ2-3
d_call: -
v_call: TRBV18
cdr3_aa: CASSLAVQDTQYF
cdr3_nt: TGTGCCAGCTCGCTAGCTGTTCAAGATACGCAGTATTTT

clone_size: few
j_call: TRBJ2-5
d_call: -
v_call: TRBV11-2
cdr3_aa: CASSLRWGTDGETQYF
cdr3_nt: TGTGCCAGCAGCTTAAGGTGGGGCACCGACGGAGAGACCCAGTACTTC

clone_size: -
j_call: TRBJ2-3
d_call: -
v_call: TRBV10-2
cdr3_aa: CASSESRGQIITDTQYF
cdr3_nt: TGCGCCAGCAGTGAGTCCCGGGGACAAATAATCACAGATACGCAGTATTTT

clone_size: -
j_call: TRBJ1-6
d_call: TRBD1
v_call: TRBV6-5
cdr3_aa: CASRRRQGVNSPLHF
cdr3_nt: TGTGCCAGCAGGAGAAGACAGGGAGTAAATTCACCCCTCCACTTT

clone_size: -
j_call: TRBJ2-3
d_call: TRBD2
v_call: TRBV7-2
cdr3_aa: CASTPPGGGRADTQYF
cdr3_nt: TGTGCCAGCACCCCGCCCGGCGGGGGGAGGGCAGATACGCAGTATTTT

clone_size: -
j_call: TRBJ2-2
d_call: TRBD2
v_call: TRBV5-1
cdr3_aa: CASSLGNSGAFTGELFF
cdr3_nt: TGCGCCAGCAGCTTAGGTAATAGCGGGGCCTTCACCGGGGAGCTGTTTTTT

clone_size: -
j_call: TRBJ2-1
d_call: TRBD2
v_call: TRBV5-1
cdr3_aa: CASSFGTSGGRSSYNEQFF
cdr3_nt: TGCGCCAGCAGCTTCGGGACTAGCGGGGGCCGAAGCTCCTACAATGAGCAGTTCTTC

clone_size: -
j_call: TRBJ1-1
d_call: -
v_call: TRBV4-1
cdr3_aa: CASSQGGQELRIAEAFF
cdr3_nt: TGCGCCAGCAGCCAAGGAGGGCAGGAGCTCCGAATCGCTGAAGCTTTCTTT

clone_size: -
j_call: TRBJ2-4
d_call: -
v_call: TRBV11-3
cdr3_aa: CASSLVWGATDIQYF
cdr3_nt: TGTGCCAGCAGCTTAGTATGGGGGGCAACGGACATTCAGTACTTC

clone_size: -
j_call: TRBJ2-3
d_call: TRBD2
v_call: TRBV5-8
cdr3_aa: CASSFEGLAGAADTQYF
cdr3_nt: TGTGCCAGCAGCTTCGAGGGACTAGCGGGGGCTGCAGATACGCAGTATTTT

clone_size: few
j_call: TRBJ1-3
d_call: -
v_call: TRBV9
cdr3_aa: CASSPDLSGNTIYF
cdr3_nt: TGTGCCAGCAGCCCGGACCTTTCTGGAAACACCATATATTTT

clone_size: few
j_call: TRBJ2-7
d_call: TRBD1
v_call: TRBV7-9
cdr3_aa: CASSPPGQGKPNYEQYF
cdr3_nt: TGTGCCAGCAGCCCTCCGGGACAGGGGAAGCCTAACTACGAGCAGTACTTC

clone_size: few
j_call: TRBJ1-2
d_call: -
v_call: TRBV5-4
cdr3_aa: CASSLVSVNYGYTF
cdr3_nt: TGTGCCAGCAGCTTGGTTTCGGTTAACTATGGCTACACCTTC

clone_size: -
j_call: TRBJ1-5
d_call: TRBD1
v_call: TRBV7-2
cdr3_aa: CASSVTGSNQPQHF
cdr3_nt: TGTGCCAGCAGCGTGACAGGGAGCAATCAGCCCCAGCATTTT

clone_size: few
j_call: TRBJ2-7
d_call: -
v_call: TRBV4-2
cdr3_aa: CASSSRPYEQYF
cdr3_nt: TGTGCCAGCAGCTCTCGGCCCTACGAGCAGTACTTC

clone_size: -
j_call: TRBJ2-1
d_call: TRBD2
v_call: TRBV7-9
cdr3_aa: CASSGRSGGPYNEQFF
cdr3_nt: TGTGCCAGCAGCGGCAGGAGCGGGGGGCCCTACAATGAGCAGTTCTTC

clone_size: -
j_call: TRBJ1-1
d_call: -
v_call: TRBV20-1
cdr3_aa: CSARETEAFF
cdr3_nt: TGCAGTGCTAGAGAAACTGAAGCTTTCTTT